Sequencing of this T cell receptor (beta chain) was carried out in a study of human T cells and chemical hapten exposure. Study details: Small differences in pooled library volume mainly drove the variation in TCR yields per sample.

In TCRdb, the RACE reads were re-called with MiXCR into one record per CDR3 protein. Here the sample spans tens of thousands of distinct CDR3 sequences, about 8.7% being singletons. The ends were cut back, 2 bases at V and 0 bases at J, with 11 bases in the middle. This CDR3 comprises 16 residues. Germline V CDR1 and CDR2: ENHRY, SYGVKD. This clonotype has only a few counts. As to time point: healthy volunteer bleed at 2 weeks. Total RNA was isolated from whole blood that had not been fractionated. Sequencing input: whole blood. The clonotype was recovered from a female donor in good health. Some clones in this sample may be carry-over from other donors' samples. The chain carries TRBV10-3 and TRBJ2-1; D not certain. CDR3 bases: TGTGCCATCAGTGAGAAAGGCGGTAGCTCCTACAATGAGCAGTTCTTC. Protein product: CAISEKGGSSYNEQFF.